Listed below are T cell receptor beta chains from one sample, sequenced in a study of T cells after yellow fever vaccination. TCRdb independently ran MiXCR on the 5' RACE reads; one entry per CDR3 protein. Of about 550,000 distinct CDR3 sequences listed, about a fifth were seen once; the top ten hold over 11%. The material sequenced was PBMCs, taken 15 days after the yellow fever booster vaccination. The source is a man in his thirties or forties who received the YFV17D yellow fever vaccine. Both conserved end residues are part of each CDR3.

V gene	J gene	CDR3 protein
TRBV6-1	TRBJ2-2	CASSSQGDAAAGELFF
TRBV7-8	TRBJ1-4	CASSLATGANEKLFF
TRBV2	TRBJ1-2	CASSWTGGGYTF
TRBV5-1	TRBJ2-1	CASLSGTGTYNEQFF
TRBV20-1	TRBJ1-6	CSARVYDVRGGSPLHF
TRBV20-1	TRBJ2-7	CSARYTTYEQYF
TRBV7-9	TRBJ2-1	CATPFSLAGGSYNEQFF
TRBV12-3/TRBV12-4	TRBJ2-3	CASTQGYTTDTQYF
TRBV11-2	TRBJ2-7	CASSSSITRQYF
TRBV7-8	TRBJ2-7	CASSLGYSEQYF
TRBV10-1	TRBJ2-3	CASIFHQDRGLWDTQYF
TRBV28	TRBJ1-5	CASSFRVTAQHF
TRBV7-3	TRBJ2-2	CASSVTGLAGYTGELFF
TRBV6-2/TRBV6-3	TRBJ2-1	CASSVGKQGFSRNNEQFF
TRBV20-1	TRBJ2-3	CSARTSTDTQYF
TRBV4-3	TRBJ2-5	CASSQGGARGETQYF
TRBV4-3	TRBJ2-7	CASSQRVGYEQYF
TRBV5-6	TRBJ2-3	CASSRVSDGIQDTQYF
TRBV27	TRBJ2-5	CASGRALETQYF
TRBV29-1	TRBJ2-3	CSATGLAGVSNVLDTQYF
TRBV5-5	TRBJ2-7	CASSLGPRGSSYEQYF
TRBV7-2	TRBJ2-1	CASSIRLEQFF
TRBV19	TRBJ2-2	CASQEGGTGELFF
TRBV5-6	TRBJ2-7	CASSSRYSYEQYF
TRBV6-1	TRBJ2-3	CASRASLDTQYF
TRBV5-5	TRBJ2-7	CASSPPGWYEQYF
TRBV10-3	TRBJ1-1	CAISGANTEAFF
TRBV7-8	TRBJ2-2	CASSYYRGPNTGELFF
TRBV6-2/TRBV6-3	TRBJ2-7	CASSLRTGETSGRESYEQYF
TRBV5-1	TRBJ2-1	CASSFSRVYNEQFF
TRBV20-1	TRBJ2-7	CSASLLLGQAYEQYF
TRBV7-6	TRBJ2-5	CASSPTGRSAETQYF
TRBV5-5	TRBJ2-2	CASRGGQAVTGELFF
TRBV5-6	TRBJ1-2	CASSQRRDRDFDGYTF
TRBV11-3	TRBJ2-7	CASSPYGQGDEQYF
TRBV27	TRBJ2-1	CASSLSIAGGWYEQFF
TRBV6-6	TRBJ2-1	CASSPQANEQFF
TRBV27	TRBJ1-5	CASSSGDQPQHF
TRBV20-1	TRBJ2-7	CSAPLDGVLGVEQYF
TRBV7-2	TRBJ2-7	CASSLGTGPYEQYF
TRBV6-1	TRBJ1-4	CASSEAGTGQATNEKLFF
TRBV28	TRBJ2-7	CASTDRVYEQYF
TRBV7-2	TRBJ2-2	CASSPGGRGTGELFF
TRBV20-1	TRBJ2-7	CSARPGTSGINEQYF
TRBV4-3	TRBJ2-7	CASSQESGRGYEQYF
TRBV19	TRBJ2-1	CASSRDPSSYNEQFF
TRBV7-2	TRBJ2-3	CASSHRGTQYF
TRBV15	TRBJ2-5	CATSREGDLAQETQYF
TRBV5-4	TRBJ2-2	CASSLGRRTGELFF
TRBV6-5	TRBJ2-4	CASSYGGMGKNIQYF
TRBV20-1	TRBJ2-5	CSARVHRGRETQYF
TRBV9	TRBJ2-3	CASASGQFGTDTQYF
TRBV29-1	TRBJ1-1	CSVVWGQANTEAFF
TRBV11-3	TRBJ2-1	CASSLDLASGYNEQFF
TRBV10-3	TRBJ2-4	CAISVGLVASGSGLNIQYF
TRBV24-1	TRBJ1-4	CATSDRSGQGEKLFF